This is a list of T cell receptor beta chains from one sample in a study of blood T cell repertoires in COVID-19. The method was immunoSEQ multiplex PCR; TCRdb's version includes in-frame clones alone and lacks a portion of them. The repertoire includes 190,000 or so clones, roughly 90% of them detected once, and around 8% sits in the top ten. The sequenced material came from PBMCs or T cells enriched from blood (not recorded which). The receptors here all came from a woman under 30 who had recovered from COVID-19. The CDR3 runs from the conserved cysteine through the conserved F or W. D genes are given only for firm matches. Clone size, where shown, is once, few, many, or a class for clones that have expanded.

abundance,d_gene,j_gene,v_gene,CDR3nt,CDR3aa
-,-,TRBJ1-4,TRBV5-5,TGTGCCAGCAGCTTGGCCAGAGTAGCTGGGGCTGGCGAAAAACTGTTTTTT,CASSLARVAGAGEKLFF
-,TRBD1,TRBJ1-5,TRBV28,TGTGCCAGCAGTCCCCCTGGACAGGGGTTGGGTCAGCCCCAGCATTTT,CASSPPGQGLGQPQHF
-,TRBD2,TRBJ2-3,TRBV3-1/TRBV3-2,TGTGCCAGCAGCCGACGACTAGCGGGGGGACTCACAGATACGCAGTATTTT,CASSRRLAGGLTDTQYF
-,-,TRBJ1-6,TRBV18,TGTGCCAGCTCACCGCTCGGTCGGCAGGGTGATTCACCCCTCCACTTT,CASSPLGRQGDSPLHF
-,TRBD1,TRBJ1-2,TRBV10-3,TGTGCCATCAGTGTTGGGACAGGGATCTATGGCTACACCTTC,CAISVGTGIYGYTF
-,-,TRBJ1-1,TRBV28,TGTGCCAGCACTCTGAACACTGAAGCTTTCTTT,CASTLNTEAFF
-,-,TRBJ1-1,TRBV4-1,TGCGCCAGCAGCCTACAGGGTAGGAACACTGAAGCTTTCTTT,CASSLQGRNTEAFF
-,-,TRBJ1-1,TRBV29-1,TGCAGCGTCAGCCGTAACAGACCGAACACTGAAGCTTTCTTT,CSVSRNRPNTEAFF
-,-,TRBJ2-1,TRBV3-1/TRBV3-2,TGTGCCAGCAGCCCCTCTCCCAATGAGCAGTTCTTC,CASSPSPNEQFF
-,TRBD1,TRBJ2-2,TRBV5-4,TGTGCCAGCAGCCTGGACAGGGGTAGGAGTGGCGCGAACACCGGGGAGCTGTTTTTT,CASSLDRGRSGANTGELFF
-,TRBD2,TRBJ2-7,TRBV7-9,TGTGCCAGCAGCTTAGGGACTAGCGGGGTGGTCGAGCAGTACTTC,CASSLGTSGVVEQYF
-,-,TRBJ1-5,TRBV19,TGTGCCAGTGGGGGACTAAATCAGCCCCAGCATTTT,CASGGLNQPQHF
-,-,TRBJ1-5,TRBV3-1/TRBV3-2,TGTGCCAGCAGCCAAGGTTGGTTAGGGGAAGGCAATCAGCCCCAGCATTTT,CASSQGWLGEGNQPQHF
-,-,TRBJ1-1,TRBV19,TGTGCCACGAGAGTCGACAGCATGAACACTGAAGCTTTCTTT,CATRVDSMNTEAFF
few,TRBD2,TRBJ2-3,TRBV5-1,TGCGCCAGCAGCTTTCGCGGGGGGGCAGGTGATACGCAGTATTTT,CASSFRGGAGDTQYF
-,-,TRBJ2-2,TRBV29-1,TGCAGCGTTCGCAGGGGGAACACCGGGGAGCTGTTTTTT,CSVRRGNTGELFF